The source of this T cell receptor beta chain is a study of cytomegalovirus exposure and HLA in healthy donors. CDR3 length: 14 amino acids. The ends lost 5 bases at V and 7 bases at J; junction bases unmatched: 8. CDR1 KGHSH and CDR2 LQKENI come from the germline V gene. The PCR ran on 60 Vbeta and 13 Jbeta primers. This table comes from immunoSEQ multiplex PCR, and its TCRdb copy is limited to in-frame clones, with some not included. The sample shows 84,000 or so clones, about three quarters of them seen only once. This clonotype was sampled from a boy under 18 in good health and CMV-seronegative. The V call is TRBV18, the J call TRBJ1-5; 7 bases map to TRBD1. Sequencing input: PBMCs. CDR3 DNA: TGTGCCAGCTCAGAGGGGGCAGGAGGGCAGCCCCAGCATTTT. As protein: CASSEGAGGQPQHF.